The clone carrying this T cell receptor (beta chain) turned up a few times. Its antigen is not identified. This sample is drawn from a study of PD-1 blockade in classical Hodgkin lymphoma. Notes on the study in general: Partial responders and progressors had significantly lower baseline TCR diversity. Unlike CD8+ TCR diversity, which did not rise significantly by C4D1, CD4+ TCR diversity did.

Relapse was seen in all patients after autologous stem cell transplantation, and brentuximab vedotin exposure was variable. Sequencing used immunoSEQ multiplex PCR; TCRdb keeps in-frame clones, though not all of them. The sample lists fewer than 30,000 clones; over 65% were seen once. V was pared by 6 bases and J by 6 bases, with 4 bases of the junction left unmatched. The CDR3 runs 15 residues. CDR1 is LNHDA, CDR2 SQIVND, per germline (reference sequence). This sequence joins TRBV19 and TRBJ2-1; 14 bases agree with TRBD2. The sequenced sample was peripheral blood mononuclear cells (PBMCs), obtained before the second cycle of nivolumab. The TCR sequence derives from a human donor with classical Hodgkin lymphoma. In DNA form, the CDR3 reads TGTGCCAGTAGCAGACTAGCGGGAGGGCTCAATGAGCAGTTCTTC. This gives the protein CASSRLAGGLNEQFF.